This entry lists 7 T cell receptor beta chains sequenced from one sample in a study of cytomegalovirus exposure and HLA in healthy donors. Sequencing used immunoSEQ multiplex PCR; TCRdb keeps in-frame clones, though not all of them. The sample yields over 90,000 clones, about 95% seen once. The sample was PBMCs. These receptors originate from a woman aged 18 to 35 in good health and CMV-seronegative.

The rearrangement uses TRBV23-1 and TRBJ2-5, with D maybe TRBD1 (6 bases). TRBV23-1 has ORF status, its function being uncertain. Trimming left V 5 bases short and J 4 bases short, with 14 bases between. This CDR3 has 14 residues. The CDR3 nucleotides read TGCGCCAGCAGTGCCTACAGGGCCGGAGAGACCCAGTACTTC. Its protein is CASSAYRAGETQYF.

The rearrangement joins TRBV9 to TRBJ1-2, with D hard to call. V lost 0 bases, J lost 3 bases, and 6 bases lay in between. Germline loops: CDR1 SGDLS, CDR2 YYNGEE. The CDR3 is 13 amino acids. CDR3 in DNA: TGTGCCAGCAGCGTAGGTCAGGACTATGGCTACACCTTC. This gives the protein CASSVGQDYGYTF.

The CDR3 DNA reads TGTGCCGGCCTAAGAGGGCAGTACTTC. Amino acid sequence: CAGLRGQYF. The genes are TRBV19 and TRBJ2-7, with unresolved D. The ends were cut back, 11 bases at V and 9 bases at J, with 11 bases in the middle. The CDR3 totals 9 residues. Germline V gives CDR1 LNHDA, CDR2 SQIVND (reference sequence).

This sequence joins TRBV9 and TRBJ1-2, with a possible D match to TRBD1 (5 bases). Deletions cut 0 bases from V and 4 bases from J, with 19 bases between. This CDR3 region has 17 residues. Looked up from germline, CDR1 is SGDLS and CDR2 is YYNGEE. CDR3 protein: CASSVGSMGPRSYGYTF. The CDR3 DNA follows: TGTGCCAGCAGCGTAGGGTCCATGGGGCCCCGAAGCTATGGCTACACCTTC.

This clone was found many times. The chain has TRBV6-5 and TRBJ2-7; the D is unclear. This CDR3 has 15 amino acids. CDR1 and CDR2 from the germline V gene are MNHEY and SVGAGI. Deletions cut 6 bases from V and 2 bases from J, with 17 bases between. The CDR3 spells CASRADWPRTYEQYF. The CDR3 coding sequence is TGTGCCAGCAGGGCCGACTGGCCCCGGACCTACGAGCAGTACTTC.

This clone was observed once. The chain combines TRBV6-5 with TRBJ2-7; D possibly corresponds to TRBD1 (6 bases). V lost 7 bases and J lost 5, with 18 bases in between. CDR1 is MNHEY, CDR2 SVGAGI, per germline. The CDR3 extends over 14 amino acids. The chain's CDR3 is CASKPGHQRNEQYF. The CDR3 region has the DNA TGTGCCAGCAAGCCGGGACACCAACGGAACGAGCAGTACTTC.

The CDR3 here is CASTGTGRTEAFF. CDR3 nucleotide sequence: TGTGCCAGCACCGGGACAGGACGAACTGAAGCTTTCTTT. The chain combines TRBV27 with TRBJ1-1, with 8 bases aligning to TRBD1. Per the germline V gene, CDR1 is MNHEY and CDR2 is SMNVEV (reference sequence). The CDR3 covers 13 residues. V gave up 7 bases and J gave up 5 bases; unmatched junction bases: 6.